The 2 T cell receptor beta chains presented below share a single source sample, sequenced in a study of blood T cells in healthy people across ages. Primed by a sample-barcoded 5' primer and a J-beta primer mix, a second PCR proceeded for about 7 to 11 cycles. TCRdb reprocessed the 5' RACE reads via MiXCR and lists one record per CDR3 protein. The repertoire includes approximately 800,000 distinct CDR3 sequences, about 56% of them detected once, and under 30% sits in the top ten. The specimen sequenced was blood. The receptors here all came from a man aged 35 to 55 in good health.

The chain has TRBV7-2 and TRBJ2-3; no firm D call. CDR1 SGHTA and CDR2 FQGNSA come from the germline V gene. Trimming shortened V by 1 base and J by 0 bases, and 8 bases separated the two germline ends. The CDR3 is 15 residues long. CDR3 region: CASSLGSVSTDTQYF. DNA for the CDR3: TGTGCCAGCAGCTTAGGAAGCGTAAGCACAGATACGCAGTATTTT.

This chain uses TRBV28 with TRBJ2-7; 7 nucleotides match TRBD1. Looked up from germline, CDR1 is MDHEN and CDR2 is SYDVKM. V dropped 7 bases and J dropped 5; count of bases not matched to a gene: 11. The length of the CDR3 is 14 residues. CDR3 protein: CASTQMGTAHEQYF. The CDR3 DNA sequence: TGTGCCAGCACTCAAATGGGGACAGCCCACGAGCAGTACTTC. Using reference TRBV28 and TRBJ2-7 for the parts outside the CDR3, the full variable domain is DVKVTQSSRYLVKRTGEKVFLECVQDMDHENMFWYRQDPGLGLRLIYFSYDVKMKEKGDIPEGYSVSREKKERFSLILESASTNQTSMYLCASTQMGTAHEQYFGPGTRLTVT.